The 5 T cell receptor beta chains below all came from one sample that was sequenced in a study of T-cell reconstitution after alpha-beta-depleted transplantation in children. Unique molecular identifiers were used in preparing the TCRbeta library. TCRdb independently ran MiXCR on the PCR reads; one entry per CDR3 protein. The sample holds approximately 250,000 distinct CDR3 sequences; roughly 25% are singletons and the top ten take roughly 2.6%. The source was PBMCs, collected before TCRalphabeta/CD19-depleted stem cell transplant. The receptors originated from a girl aged 2-9 years with Fanconi anemia, due to receive a stem cell transplant.

This sequence joins TRBV5-4 and TRBJ2-1; the D is unclear. Deletions cut 4 bases from V and 4 bases from J, with 15 bases between. The CDR3 runs to 15 residues. CDR1 is SGHNT, CDR2 YYREEE, per germline (reference sequence). The CDR3 reads CASSLLPVLYNEQFF. The CDR3 nucleotides are TGTGCCAGCAGCCTATTGCCGGTTTTATACAATGAGCAGTTCTTC.

The chain links TRBV12-3 or TRBV12-4 to TRBJ1-5; 8 bases agree with TRBD1. The trim removed 4 bases at V and 5 bases at J, leaving 7 bases unmatched. The CDR3 sequence is 15 residues long. This CDR3 is CASSSDRGLYQPQHF. DNA for the CDR3: TGTGCCAGCAGTTCCGACAGGGGACTTTATCAGCCCCAGCATTTT.

This clonotype occurred many times. The V gene is TRBV29-1, the J gene TRBJ2-1; D remains ambiguous. This CDR3 region has 9 residues. The germline V gene has CDR1 SQVTM and CDR2 ANQGSEA. V shed 3 bases and J shed 7 bases, with 1 base lying between them. The CDR3 sequence is CSVDNEQFF. DNA for the CDR3: TGCAGCGTTGATAATGAGCAGTTCTTC.

This chain links TRBV12-3 or TRBV12-4 with TRBJ2-3; D is unresolved. This CDR3 is 16 amino acids long. Trimming pared 5 bases from V and 0 bases from J, leaving 15 bases between. The CDR3, as DNA: TGTGCCAGCAGTCCTATTAGACTGGTTAGCACAGATACGCAGTATTTT. Translated: CASSPIRLVSTDTQYF.

The genes are TRBV5-1 and TRBJ1-5; D is unresolved. From germline, CDR1 is SGHRS and CDR2 YFSETQ. The CDR3 has 14 residues. The germline V and J ends were trimmed by 1 base and 9 bases, with 14 bases remaining between them. The CDR3 reads CASSLRPPIWPQHF. Here the CDR3 DNA reads TGCGCCAGCAGCTTGCGGCCGCCGATTTGGCCCCAGCATTTT.